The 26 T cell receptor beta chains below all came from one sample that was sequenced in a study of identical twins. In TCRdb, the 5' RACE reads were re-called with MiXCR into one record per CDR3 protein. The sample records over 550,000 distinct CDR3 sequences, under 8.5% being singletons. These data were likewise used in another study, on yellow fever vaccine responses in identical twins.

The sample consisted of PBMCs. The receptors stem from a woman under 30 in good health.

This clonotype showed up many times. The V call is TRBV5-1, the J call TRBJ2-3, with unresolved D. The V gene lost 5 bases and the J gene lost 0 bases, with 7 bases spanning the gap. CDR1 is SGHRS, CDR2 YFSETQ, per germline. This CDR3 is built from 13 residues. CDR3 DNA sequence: TGCGCCAGCAGGGTCCCGAGCACAGATACGCAGTATTTT. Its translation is CASRVPSTDTQYF.

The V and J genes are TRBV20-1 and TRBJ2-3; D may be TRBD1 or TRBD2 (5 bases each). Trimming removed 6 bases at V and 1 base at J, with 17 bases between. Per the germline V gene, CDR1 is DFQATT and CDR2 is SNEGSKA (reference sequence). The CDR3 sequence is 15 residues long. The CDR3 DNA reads TGCAGTGCAACCGACTACCGAGGGGGCACAGATACGCAGTATTTT. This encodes CSATDYRGGTDTQYF.

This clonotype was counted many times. The CDR3 bases are TGCGCCAGCAGCCTGACAGGGGGAGGCGAGACCCAGTACTTC. Amino acids: CASSLTGGGETQYF. The gene calls are TRBV5-1 and TRBJ2-5, with TRBD1 matching 9 bases. V shed 4 bases, J shed 5 bases, and the junction held 6 bases outside the gene matches. Germline V lookup: CDR1 SGHRS, CDR2 YFSETQ. The CDR3 spans 14 residues.

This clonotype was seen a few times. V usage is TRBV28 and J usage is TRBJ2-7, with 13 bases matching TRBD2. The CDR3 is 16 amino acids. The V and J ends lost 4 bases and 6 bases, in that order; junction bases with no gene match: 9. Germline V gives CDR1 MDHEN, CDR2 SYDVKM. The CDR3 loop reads CASSSRTSGRTGEQYF. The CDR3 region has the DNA TGTGCCAGCAGTTCACGGACTAGCGGGAGAACAGGCGAGCAGTACTTC.

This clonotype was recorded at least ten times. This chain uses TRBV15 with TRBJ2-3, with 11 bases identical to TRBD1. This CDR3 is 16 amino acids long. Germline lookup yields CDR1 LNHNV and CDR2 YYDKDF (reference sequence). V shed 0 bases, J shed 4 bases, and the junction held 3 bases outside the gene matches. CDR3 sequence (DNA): TGTGCCACCAGCAGAGATAGGGGACAGGGGGCAGATACGCAGTATTTT. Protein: CATSRDRGQGADTQYF.

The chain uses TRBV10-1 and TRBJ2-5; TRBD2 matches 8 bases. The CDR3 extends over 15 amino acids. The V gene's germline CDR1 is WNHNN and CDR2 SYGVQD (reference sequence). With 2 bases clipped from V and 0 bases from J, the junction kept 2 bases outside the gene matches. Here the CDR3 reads CASSEPGGDQETQYF. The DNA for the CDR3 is TGCGCCAGCAGTGAGCCGGGGGGGGACCAAGAGACCCAGTACTTC.

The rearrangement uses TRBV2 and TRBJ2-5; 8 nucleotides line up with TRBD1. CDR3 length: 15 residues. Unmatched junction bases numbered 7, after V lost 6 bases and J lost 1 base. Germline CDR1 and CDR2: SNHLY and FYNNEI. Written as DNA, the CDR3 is TGTGCCAGCAGAAACCAGGGGGCAAGCCAAGAGACCCAGTACTTC. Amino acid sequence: CASRNQGASQETQYF.

This chain's CDR3 is CAFSPPLQGAHGANVLTF. The CDR3 nucleotides read TGTGCCTTCAGCCCCCCCCTTCAGGGGGCGCATGGGGCCAACGTCCTGACTTTC. The chain employs TRBV12-3 or TRBV12-4 and TRBJ2-6, with 8 bases lining up with TRBD1. The length of the CDR3 is 18 residues. J lost 3 bases, V lost 11 bases, and 18 bases had no gene match.

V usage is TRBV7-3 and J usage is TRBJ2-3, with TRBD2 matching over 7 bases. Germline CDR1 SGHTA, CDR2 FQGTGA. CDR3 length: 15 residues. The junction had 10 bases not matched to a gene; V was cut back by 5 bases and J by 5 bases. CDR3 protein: CASSPGTTSGDTQYF. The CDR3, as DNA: TGTGCCAGCAGCCCGGGGACTACTTCGGGAGATACGCAGTATTTT.

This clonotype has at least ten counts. CDR3 loop: CATGRTSVPGELFF. CDR3 DNA sequence: TGCGCCACCGGGCGGACTAGCGTCCCCGGGGAGCTGTTTTTT. The chain recombines TRBV10-2 with TRBJ2-2; 9 bases match TRBD2. Germline values: CDR1 WSHSY, CDR2 SAAADI. This CDR3 region has 14 residues. J was trimmed by 6 bases and V by 10 bases; bases with no gene match: 9.

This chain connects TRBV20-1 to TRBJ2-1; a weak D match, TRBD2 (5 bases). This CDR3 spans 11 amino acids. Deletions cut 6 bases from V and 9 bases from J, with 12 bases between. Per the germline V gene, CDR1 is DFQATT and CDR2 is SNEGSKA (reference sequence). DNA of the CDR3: TGCAGTGCCAGCAGAGGACTTGAGCAGTTCTTC. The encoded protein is CSASRGLEQFF.

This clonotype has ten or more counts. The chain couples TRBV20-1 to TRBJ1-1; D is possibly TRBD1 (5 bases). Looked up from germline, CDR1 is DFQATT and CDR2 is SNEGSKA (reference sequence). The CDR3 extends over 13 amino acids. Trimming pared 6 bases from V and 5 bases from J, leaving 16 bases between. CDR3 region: CSAPGQGGTEAFF. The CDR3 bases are TGCAGTGCCCCGGGCCAGGGAGGTACTGAAGCTTTCTTT.

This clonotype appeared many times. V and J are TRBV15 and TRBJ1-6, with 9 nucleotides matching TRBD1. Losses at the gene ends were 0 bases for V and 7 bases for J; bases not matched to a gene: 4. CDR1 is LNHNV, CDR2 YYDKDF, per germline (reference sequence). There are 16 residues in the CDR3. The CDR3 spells CATSRDLDRGNSPLHF. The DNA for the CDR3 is TGTGCCACCAGCAGAGATCTAGACAGGGGGAATTCACCCCTCCACTTT.

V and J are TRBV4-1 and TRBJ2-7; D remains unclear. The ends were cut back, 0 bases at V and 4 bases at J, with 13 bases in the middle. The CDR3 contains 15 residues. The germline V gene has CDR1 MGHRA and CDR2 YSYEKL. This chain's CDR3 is CASSQEELAGYEQYF. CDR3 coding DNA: TGCGCCAGCAGCCAAGAAGAGTTAGCTGGGTACGAGCAGTACTTC.

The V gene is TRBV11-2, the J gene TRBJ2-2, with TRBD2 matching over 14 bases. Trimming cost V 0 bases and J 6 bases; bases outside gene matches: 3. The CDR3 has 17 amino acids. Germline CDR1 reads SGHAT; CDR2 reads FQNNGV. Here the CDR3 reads CASSLEGLAGVAGELFF. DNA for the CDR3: TGTGCCAGCAGCTTAGAGGGACTAGCGGGAGTAGCCGGGGAGCTGTTTTTT.

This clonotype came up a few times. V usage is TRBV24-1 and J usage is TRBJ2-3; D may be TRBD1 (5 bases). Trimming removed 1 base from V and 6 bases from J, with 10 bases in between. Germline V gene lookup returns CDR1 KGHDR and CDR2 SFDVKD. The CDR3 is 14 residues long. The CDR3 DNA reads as TGTGCCACCAGTGATTTCAGGGTGGCGGATACGCAGTATTTT. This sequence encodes CATSDFRVADTQYF.

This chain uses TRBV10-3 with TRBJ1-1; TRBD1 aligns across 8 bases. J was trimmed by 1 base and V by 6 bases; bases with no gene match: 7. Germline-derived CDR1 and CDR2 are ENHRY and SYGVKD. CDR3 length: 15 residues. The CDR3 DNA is TGTGCCATCAGCTTTCGGACAGGGACGAACACTGAAGCTTTCTTT. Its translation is CAISFRTGTNTEAFF.

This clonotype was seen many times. CDR3 loop: CASSPVAGGTDTQYF. The CDR3 coding sequence is TGTGCCAGCAGCCCCGTAGCGGGGGGGACAGATACGCAGTATTTT. The J gene is TRBJ2-3, the V gene TRBV3-1; 11 positions agree with TRBD2. V shed 4 bases and J 3 bases; nucleotides not matched to a gene: 3. There are 15 residues in the CDR3. Germline V gives CDR1 LGHDT, CDR2 YNNKEL (reference sequence).

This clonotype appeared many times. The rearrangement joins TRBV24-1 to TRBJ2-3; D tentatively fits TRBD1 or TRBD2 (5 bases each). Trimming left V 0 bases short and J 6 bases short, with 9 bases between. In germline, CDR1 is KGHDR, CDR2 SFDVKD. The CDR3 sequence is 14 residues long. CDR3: CATSDLGGEDTQYF. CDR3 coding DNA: TGTGCCACCAGTGATTTGGGGGGTGAGGATACGCAGTATTTT.

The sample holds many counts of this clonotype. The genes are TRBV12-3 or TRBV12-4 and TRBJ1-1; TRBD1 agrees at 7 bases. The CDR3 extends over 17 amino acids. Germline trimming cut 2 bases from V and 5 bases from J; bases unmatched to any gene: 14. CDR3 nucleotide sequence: TGTGCCAGCAGTTTATGGTTGTCTCTCCAGGGGGATACTGAAGCTTTCTTT. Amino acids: CASSLWLSLQGDTEAFF.

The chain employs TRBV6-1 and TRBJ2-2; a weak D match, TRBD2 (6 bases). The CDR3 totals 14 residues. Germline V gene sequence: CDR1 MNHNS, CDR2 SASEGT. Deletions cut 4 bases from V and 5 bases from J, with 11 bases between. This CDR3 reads CASSGKGRTGELFF. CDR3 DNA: TGTGCCAGCAGTGGGAAAGGGAGGACCGGGGAGCTGTTTTTT.

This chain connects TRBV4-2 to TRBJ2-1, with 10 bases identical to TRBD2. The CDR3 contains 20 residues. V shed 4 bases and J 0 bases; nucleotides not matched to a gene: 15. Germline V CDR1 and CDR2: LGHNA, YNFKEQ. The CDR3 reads CASSLGGSGRPESSYNEQFF. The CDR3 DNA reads TGTGCCAGCAGCCTCGGTGGTAGCGGGAGGCCCGAATCCTCCTACAATGAGCAGTTCTTC.

Written as DNA, the CDR3 is TGCGCCAGCAGCTCCGGACTAGCGGCGTACCAAGAGACCCAGTACTTC. It codes for CASSSGLAAYQETQYF. The chain links TRBV5-1 to TRBJ2-5, with 10 positions matching TRBD2. Losses at the gene ends were 3 bases for V and 0 bases for J; bases not matched to a gene: 5. The CDR3 runs 16 residues. The germline V gene encodes CDR1 SGHRS and CDR2 YFSETQ.

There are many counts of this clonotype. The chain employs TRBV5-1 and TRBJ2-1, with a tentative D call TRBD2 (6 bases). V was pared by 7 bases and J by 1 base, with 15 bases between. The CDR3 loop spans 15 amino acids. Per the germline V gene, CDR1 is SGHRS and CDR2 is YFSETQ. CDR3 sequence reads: CASGPDGGSYNEQFF. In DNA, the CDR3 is TGCGCCAGCGGTCCTGACGGGGGTTCCTACAATGAGCAGTTCTTC.

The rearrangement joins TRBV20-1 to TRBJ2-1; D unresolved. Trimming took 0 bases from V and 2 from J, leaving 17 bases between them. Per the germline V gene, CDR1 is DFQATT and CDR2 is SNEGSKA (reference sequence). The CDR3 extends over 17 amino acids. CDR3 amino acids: CSARDLPVRPTYNEQFF. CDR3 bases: TGCAGTGCTAGAGATCTCCCGGTCAGGCCGACCTACAATGAGCAGTTCTTC.

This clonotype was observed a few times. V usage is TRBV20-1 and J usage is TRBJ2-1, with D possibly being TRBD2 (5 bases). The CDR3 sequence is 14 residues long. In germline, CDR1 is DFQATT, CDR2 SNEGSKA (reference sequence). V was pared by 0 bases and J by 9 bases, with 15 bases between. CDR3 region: CSAREAMEVGEQFF. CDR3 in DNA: TGCAGTGCTAGAGAAGCTATGGAGGTTGGTGAGCAGTTCTTC.